Given below is one T cell receptor (beta chain) in context. Its matching antigen is unknown. Alongside a J-beta primer mix, a sample-barcoded 5' primer served in a second PCR lasting about 7 to 12 cycles. TCRdb re-called the 5' RACE reads with MiXCR, one entry per CDR3 protein. The sample consists of about 570,000 distinct CDR3 sequences, 27% of them appearing once. Healthy Caucasians from Russia aged about 6 to 100 served as donors. The V segment lost 6 bases and the J segment 0 bases; nucleotides outside the gene matches: 4. The CDR3 loop spans 14 amino acids. CDR1 is SQVTM, CDR2 ANQGSEA, per germline. This entry comes from a study of blood T cells in healthy people across ages. Study-wide findings and caveats: No one knew whether donors had CMV, which possibly confounded expanded clonotype changes. Calculation of diversity from one million T cells yielded estimates considered to be underestimates.

The sample consisted of blood. The sequence came from a woman in her 70s in good health. This chain uses TRBV29-1 with TRBJ2-3, with 9 bases lining up with TRBD1. As DNA, the CDR3 is TGCAGCGTGGACAGGGGCTCAAGCACAGATACGCAGTATTTT. This encodes CSVDRGSSTDTQYF.